Below, 18 T cell receptor beta chains from the same sample are listed, as sequenced in a study of post-analysis software for immune sequencing data. The authors incorporated unique molecular identifiers into the TCR beta cDNA libraries. TCRdb independently ran MiXCR on the PCR reads; one entry per CDR3 protein. This sample has about 560,000 distinct CDR3 sequences, with about 40% found just once. Study-level results: With TRBV5-6, TRBV5-1 and TRBV20-1 included, about five TRBV segments were more frequent in patients than in controls.

Their target antigens are unknown. Sample: blood. The receptor set was obtained from a girl aged 10-17 years with multiple sclerosis.

This chain links TRBV15 with TRBJ1-2; 7 bases align to TRBD1. Losses at the gene ends were 11 bases for V and 3 bases for J; bases not matched to a gene: 9. CDR1 and CDR2 from the germline V gene are LNHNV and YYDKDF (reference sequence). This CDR3 is built from 13 residues. The CDR3 bases are TGTGCCGCCGGGCAGGGGGTAGACTATGGCTACACCTTC. It is translated as CAAGQGVDYGYTF.

The table lists this clonotype with a few counts. The chain is built from TRBV29-1 and TRBJ2-5, with 8 positions matching TRBD2. CDR3 size: 14 residues. V shed 3 bases, J shed 0 bases, and the junction held 3 bases outside the gene matches. Germline lookup yields CDR1 SQVTM and CDR2 ANQGSEA. CDR3: CSVDERGYQETQYF. The CDR3 DNA follows: TGCAGCGTTGATGAGCGGGGGTACCAAGAGACCCAGTACTTC.

At least ten counts were recorded for this clonotype. The chain links TRBV12-3 or TRBV12-4 to TRBJ1-2; weak D call: TRBD1 (5 bases). There are 13 residues in the CDR3. The V end was cut by 2 bases, the J end by 4 bases, with 8 bases between. The CDR3, as DNA: TGTGCCAGCAGTTTACGGGGGGGCTATGGCTACACCTTC. This encodes CASSLRGGYGYTF.

CDR3 in amino acids: CASSISGGEGYEQYF. As DNA, the CDR3 is TGTGCCAGCAGCATTTCAGGGGGCGAGGGCTACGAGCAGTACTTC. The gene calls are TRBV7-3 and TRBJ2-7; 8 bases match TRBD1. V trimming: 5 bases; J trimming: 3 bases; junction bases outside the gene matches: 9. Per the germline V gene, CDR1 is SGHTA and CDR2 is FQGTGA. The CDR3 is 15 amino acids.

The rearrangement uses TRBV4-2 and TRBJ2-6; D is perhaps TRBD2 (5 bases). With 1 base removed from V and 3 bases from J, the gap between germline ends came to 13 bases. Looked up from germline, CDR1 is LGHNA and CDR2 is YNFKEQ. This CDR3 region has 17 residues. This chain's CDR3 is CASSQAGGGGGANVLTF. CDR3 nucleotides: TGTGCCAGCAGCCAAGCTGGTGGTGGAGGTGGGGCCAACGTCCTGACTTTC.

This chain uses TRBV6-1 with TRBJ1-5, with TRBD1 as a possible D gene (5 bases). The CDR3 is 13 amino acids. The V end was cut by 8 bases, the J end by 8 bases, with 16 bases between. Per germline, CDR1 MNHNS and CDR2 SASEGT. CDR3 region: CASGTALKEPQHF. CDR3 nucleotides: TGTGCCAGCGGGACCGCACTTAAGGAGCCCCAGCATTTT.

This clonotype was counted once. The chain couples TRBV30 to TRBJ1-2; D is unresolved. The CDR3 is made up of 10 amino acids. The germline V and J ends were trimmed by 5 bases and 4 bases, with 5 bases remaining between them. Germline lookup yields CDR1 GTSNPN and CDR2 SVGIG (reference sequence). CDR3 amino acids: CAWDAYGYTF. The CDR3 nucleotides are TGTGCCTGGGACGCCTATGGCTACACCTTC.

The CDR3 DNA reads TGCAGTGCTAGTAGCTGGGTCCAATCAGACTATGGCTACACCTTC. It specifies CSASSWVQSDYGYTF. This chain connects TRBV20-1 to TRBJ1-2; D gene unclear. The CDR3 covers 15 residues. The ends were cut back, 3 bases at V and 3 bases at J, with 17 bases in the middle. Germline CDR1 reads DFQATT; CDR2 reads SNEGSKA (reference sequence).

This clonotype has only a few counts. The chain employs TRBV3-1 and TRBJ2-3; D possibly corresponds to TRBD2 (5 bases). This CDR3 region has 16 residues. V was shortened by 1 base and J by 0 bases, with 11 bases between the two germline ends. CDR1 LGHDT and CDR2 YNNKEL come from the germline V gene (reference sequence). CDR3 region: CASSQGLRTSTDTQYF. The CDR3 DNA reads as TGTGCCAGCAGCCAAGGGTTGCGGACTAGCACAGATACGCAGTATTTT.

This clonotype was observed a few times. The chain combines TRBV5-1 with TRBJ2-3; 8 nucleotides match TRBD1. Trimming cost V 6 bases and J 2 bases; bases outside gene matches: 8. The CDR3 spans 15 residues. Looked up from germline, CDR1 is SGHRS and CDR2 is YFSETQ. The CDR3 coding sequence is TGCGCCAGCATCCCAGGGGGCGTCTCCACAGATACGCAGTATTTT. It codes for CASIPGGVSTDTQYF.

J is TRBJ2-1 and V is TRBV6-2 or TRBV6-3, with 7 bases fitting TRBD2. J was trimmed by 4 bases and V by 0 bases; bases with no gene match: 15. Germline V gene sequence: CDR1 MNHEY, CDR2 SVGEGT. The CDR3 is 19 amino acids. DNA for the CDR3: TGTGCCAGCAGTTACTCTCTTTGGGCGGGAGAACGGCGATACAATGAGCAGTTCTTC. It yields the protein CASSYSLWAGERRYNEQFF.

This chain connects TRBV6-6 to TRBJ1-2; D perhaps matches TRBD1 (6 bases). V lost 5 bases to trimming and J lost 5 bases, with 12 bases between them. The CDR3 sequence is 13 residues long. Germline lookup yields CDR1 MNHNY and CDR2 SVGAGI (reference sequence). For the CDR3, the DNA is TGTGCCAGCAGTGACCGACAGGTTTATGGCTACACCTTC. It translates to CASSDRQVYGYTF.

The CDR3 loop is CASSYSRTGWEGEKLFF. CDR3 coding DNA: TGTGCCAGCAGTTACTCGAGGACAGGGTGGGAAGGAGAAAAACTGTTTTTT. The genes are TRBV6-5 and TRBJ1-4; 8 bases are a match to TRBD1. The V gene end was trimmed by 0 bases and the J gene end by 8 bases; junction bases not matched to a gene: 11. The germline V gene encodes CDR1 MNHEY and CDR2 SVGAGI. The CDR3 consists of 17 residues.

The V call is TRBV7-2, the J call TRBJ2-1, with 9 nucleotides matching TRBD2. After removal of 2 bases from V and 9 bases from J, the junction contained 8 bases not matched to a gene. This CDR3 has 15 residues. CDR1 is SGHTA and CDR2 is FQGNSA in the germline V gene. The CDR3 DNA sequence: TGTGCCAGCAGCTTATTGGATAGCGGGGGAGGTGAGCAGTTCTTC. Its protein is CASSLLDSGGGEQFF.

This clonotype was detected only once. This is likely a read error, given that the CDR3 carries no conserved phenylalanine or tryptophan at its end. This chain connects TRBV5-5 to TRBJ1-1; D not certain. Trimming took 0 bases from V and 0 from J, leaving 6 bases between them. This CDR3 has 14 amino acids. Germline loops: CDR1 SGHKS, CDR2 YYEKEE (reference sequence). The DNA of the CDR3 is TGTGCCAGCAGCTTGGGGTCGATGAACACTGAAGCTTTCGTT. Amino acid sequence: CASSLGSMNTEAFV.

The genes are TRBV2 and TRBJ1-4, with 9 bases fitting TRBD1. The CDR3 has 13 residues. With 11 bases clipped from V and 6 bases from J, the junction kept 7 bases outside the gene matches. CDR1 is SNHLY, CDR2 FYNNEI, per germline. The CDR3 sequence: CAARQGGYEKLFF. Here the CDR3 DNA reads TGTGCCGCCAGACAGGGGGGGTATGAAAAACTGTTTTTT. The complete variable domain, with remaining parts taken from reference TRBV2 and TRBJ1-4, reads EPEVTQTPSHQVTQMGQEVILRCVPISNHLYFYWYRQILGQKVEFLVSFYNNEISEKSEIFDDQFSVERPDGSNFTLKIRSTKLEDSAMYFCAARQGGYEKLFFGSGTQLSVL.

The V and J genes are TRBV18 and TRBJ1-6; 11 bases are a match to TRBD1. Germline CDR1 is KGHSH and CDR2 is LQKENI. J gave up 10 bases and V 6 bases, and 20 bases lay outside the gene matches. CDR3 length: 19 amino acids. CDR3 region: CASSPVIRFRDRGNSPLHF. The CDR3 nucleotides read TGTGCCAGCTCGCCAGTCATTCGGTTCCGGGACAGGGGGAACTCACCCCTCCACTTT. The full variable domain, with the rest looked up from reference TRBV18 and TRBJ1-6, is NAGVMQNPRHLVRRRGQEARLRCSPMKGHSHVYWYRQLPEEGLKFMVYLQKENIIDESGMPKERFSAEFPKEGPSILRIQQVVRGDSAAYFCASSPVIRFRDRGNSPLHFGNGTRLTVT.

The rearrangement links TRBV29-1 to TRBJ2-3; 9 bases are a match to TRBD1. Trimming took 7 bases from V and 1 from J; bases not matched to a gene: 3. Looked up from germline, CDR1 is SQVTM and CDR2 is ANQGSEA. The CDR3 loop spans 13 amino acids. CDR3 DNA: TGCAGCGGCAGACAGGGGGGCACAGATACGCAGTATTTT. It specifies CSGRQGGTDTQYF.